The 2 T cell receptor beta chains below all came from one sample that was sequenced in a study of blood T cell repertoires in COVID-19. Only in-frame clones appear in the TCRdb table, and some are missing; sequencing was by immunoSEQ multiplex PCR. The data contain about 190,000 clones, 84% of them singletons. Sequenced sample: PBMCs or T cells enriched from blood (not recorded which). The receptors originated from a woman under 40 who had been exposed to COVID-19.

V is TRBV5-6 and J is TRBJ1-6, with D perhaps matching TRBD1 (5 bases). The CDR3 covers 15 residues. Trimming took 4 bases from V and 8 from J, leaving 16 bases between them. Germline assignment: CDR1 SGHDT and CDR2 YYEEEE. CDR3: CASSPSARGDSPLHF. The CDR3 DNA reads TGTGCCAGCAGCCCTTCTGCTCGGGGGGATTCACCCCTCCACTTT.

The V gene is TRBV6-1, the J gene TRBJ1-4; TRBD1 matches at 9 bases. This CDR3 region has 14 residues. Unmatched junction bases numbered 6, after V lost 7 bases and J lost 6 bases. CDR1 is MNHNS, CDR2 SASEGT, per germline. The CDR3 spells CASTLDRGDEKLFF. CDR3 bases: TGTGCCAGCACCCTGGACAGGGGAGATGAAAAACTGTTTTTT.